Following are 8 T cell receptor beta chains from one sample sequenced in a study of blood T cell repertoires in COVID-19. Clones were read by immunoSEQ multiplex PCR, and TCRdb kept only the in-frame ones, dropping some. This repertoire shows some 670,000 clones, 80% to 90% found once; its top ten account for about 0.26%. Sequencing was carried out using peripheral blood. These receptors all stem from a woman younger than 35 with acute or convalescent COVID-19.

In its sample, this clone was seen once. The V and J genes are TRBV6-5 and TRBJ2-1; tentatively, D is TRBD2 (6 bases). CDR1 is MNHEY and CDR2 is SVGAGI in the germline V gene. CDR3 length: 15 amino acids. With 11 bases removed from V and 1 base from J, the gap between germline ends came to 18 bases. In nucleotides, the CDR3 is TGTGCCGGCAATCCGCTGCGGGGTTCCTACAATGAGCAGTTCTTC. Amino acid sequence: CAGNPLRGSYNEQFF.

The chain employs TRBV15 and TRBJ2-2; D possibly corresponds to TRBD2 (7 bases). The CDR3 contains 17 residues. Trimming left V 4 bases short and J 6 bases short, with 21 bases between. The germline gives CDR1 LNHNV, CDR2 YYDKDF (reference sequence). The chain's CDR3 is CATSISLRGLASGELFF. The DNA for the CDR3 is TGTGCCACCAGCATTTCTTTGCGGGGGCTAGCCTCCGGGGAGCTGTTTTTT.

The chain carries TRBV6-4 and TRBJ2-3, with TRBD2 matching 7 bases. J lost 2 bases, V lost 0 bases, and 5 bases had no gene match. Germline V CDR1 and CDR2: MRHNA, SNTAGT. The CDR3 contains 16 residues. CDR3 bases: TGTGCCAGCAGTGACTCGGCGGGGGTCGCCACAGATACGCAGTATTTT. Translated: CASSDSAGVATDTQYF.

The chain joins TRBV28 to TRBJ2-7, with D tentatively TRBD2 (5 bases). V lost 5 bases, J lost 3 bases, and 17 bases lay in between. The germline CDR1 and CDR2 sequences are MDHEN and SYDVKM. This CDR3 is built from 15 residues. CDR3 protein: CASSPAGVEDYEQYF. CDR3 nucleotide sequence: TGTGCCAGCAGTCCGGCCGGGGTAGAGGACTACGAGCAGTACTTC.

The chain couples TRBV5-1 to TRBJ1-2; 9 nucleotides match TRBD1. This CDR3 has 14 amino acids. The junction had 5 bases not matched to a gene; V was cut back by 0 bases and J by 8 bases. Germline CDR1 and CDR2: SGHRS and YFSETQ. The CDR3 loop reads CASSLGDRVDGYTF. CDR3 nucleotide sequence: TGCGCCAGCAGCTTGGGGGACAGGGTAGACGGCTACACCTTC.

This sequence joins TRBV6-5 and TRBJ2-7, with TRBD1 identical over 10 bases. The CDR3 contains 15 residues. The J segment lost 4 bases and the V segment lost 6 bases, leaving 9 bases of the junction unmatched. In germline, CDR1 is MNHEY, CDR2 SVGAGI. CDR3 sequence: CASRDWTGGVYEQYF. The CDR3 coding sequence is TGTGCCAGCAGGGACTGGACAGGGGGAGTGTACGAGCAGTACTTC.

V usage is TRBV6-1 and J usage is TRBJ2-7; D may be TRBD1 (6 bases). This CDR3 region has 17 residues. Germline V gives CDR1 MNHNS, CDR2 SASEGT. V lost 3 bases and J 4 bases, leaving 22 bases between the germline ends. CDR3 region: CASSDEGVVGLSYEQYF. As DNA, the CDR3 is TGTGCCAGCAGTGATGAGGGGGTTGTCGGCCTTTCTTACGAGCAGTACTTC.

The rearrangement uses TRBV4-1 and TRBJ2-7; 10 bases align to TRBD2. The CDR3 consists of 16 residues. V was pared by 4 bases and J by 0 bases, with 6 bases of the junction left unmatched. Looked up from germline, CDR1 is MGHRA and CDR2 is YSYEKL. The CDR3: CASSPGLAESSYEQYF. Here the CDR3 DNA reads TGCGCCAGCAGCCCCGGACTAGCGGAGAGCTCCTACGAGCAGTACTTC.